One T cell receptor (beta chain) is described in this entry. An end of the junction differs from the germline gene, which may be a read error. This entry comes from a study of blood T cells in healthy people across ages. Background on the study: About one barcoded beta molecule was captured per two T cells (by template switching).

Using a J-beta primer mix together with a sample-barcoded 5' primer, a second PCR was run for roughly 7 to 11 cycles. The template-switch adaptor, which had 12 random nucleotides, put a tag on each cDNA molecule. One entry per CDR3 protein, called by TCRdb with MiXCR from the 5' RACE reads. Of roughly 830,000 distinct CDR3 sequences listed, approximately 67% were seen once; the top ten hold around a quarter. The CDR3 is made up of 16 amino acids. In germline, CDR1 is SGDLS, CDR2 YYNGEE. Researchers report isolating at least 6.5 million PBMCs per sample. The TCR was taken from a man aged 25-45 years in good health. The rearrangement uses TRBV9 and TRBJ2-1, with TRBD2 matching 13 bases. The sequenced sample consisted of blood. The CDR3 reads CASSGLAGGRVDERFF. CDR3 bases: TGTGCCAGCAGCGGACTAGCGGGGGGCCGAGTGGATGAGCGGTTCTTC.